This T cell receptor (beta chain) was obtained from a study of identical twins. TCRdb re-called the 5' RACE reads through MiXCR, storing one row per CDR3 protein. The repertoire has about 430,000 distinct CDR3 sequences, around 18% of them found once; the top ten carry about 12%. The CDR3 spans 16 residues. Trimming removed 3 bases at V and 3 bases at J, with 15 bases between. Germline V gene lookup returns CDR1 KGHSH and CDR2 LQKENI. Comments on this clonotype: Its antigen is as yet unknown.

Study-wide results and caveats: Monozygotic twins shared more out-of-frame TCR alpha than recombination models predicted.

J is TRBJ1-5 and V is TRBV18, with D maybe TRBD1 (5 bases). The receptor was isolated from a man between 50 and 59 years old in good health. Material for sequencing was naive T cells sorted from blood. The CDR3 region has the DNA TGTGCCAGCTCACCTTTCTCAGGGCACAACAATCAGCCCCAGCATTTT. Protein: CASSPFSGHNNQPQHF.